This T cell receptor (beta chain) appears in the sequencing data of a study of T cell responses to AZD1222 COVID-19 vaccine. Study findings and constraints: Targeting of unmutated variant regions was reportedly seen in nearly half of spike-specific TCRs. Most donors were white British and more were female, and clonal diversity was possibly underestimated.

Sequencing was performed with immunoSEQ multiplex PCR; in TCRdb, only in-frame clones are kept and a portion is missing. The top ten clones hold less than 5.5% of a sample with about 150,000 clones, roughly 90% of them seen once. The germline V gene encodes CDR1 SGHNT and CDR2 YENEEA. This CDR3 region has 15 residues. V was pared by 1 base and J by 4 bases, with 14 bases between. About this clone: No antigen is known for it.

Material: peripheral blood, obtained on day 0 of AZD1222 vaccination. The receptor was isolated from an adult in good health. The gene calls are TRBV11-3 and TRBJ2-7; D possibly corresponds to TRBD2 (6 bases). CDR3 bases: TGTGCCAGCAGCTTAGGACTAGTGGCATCGTACGAGCAGTACTTC. Translating gives CASSLGLVASYEQYF.